This TCR beta chain was recorded in a study of blood T cell repertoires in COVID-19. Trimming cost V 0 bases and J 1 base, with 18 bases left between them. The CDR3 has 18 amino acids. Germline V gene lookup returns CDR1 SGHAT and CDR2 FQNNGV. The data were produced by immunoSEQ multiplex PCR, yet TCRdb's version contains in-frame clones alone and is incomplete. The repertoire holds 250,000 or so clones, with approximately 86% as singletons. The chain joins TRBV11-2 to TRBJ1-1; D not resolved. This clonotype was obtained from a woman in her fifties or sixties who had recovered from COVID-19. Sequenced material: PBMCs or T cells enriched from blood (not recorded which). The CDR3 region has the DNA TGTGCCAGCAGCTTAGATCTTGGGCAGGAACGACCGAACACTGAAGCTTTCTTT. Residues: CASSLDLGQERPNTEAFF.